Reported below is one T cell receptor beta chain. The CDR3 extends over 15 amino acids. V was clipped by 2 bases and J by 6 bases; unmatched bases: 2. Germline-derived CDR1 and CDR2 are MNHEY and SVGAGI. Time point described: patch test 1, 2 weeks after DPC sensitization. Treatment meaning: therapeutic diphenylcyclopropenone sensitization with weekly scalp DPC. This specimen belongs to a study of human T cells and chemical hapten exposure. Each CDR3 protein is one row after TCRdb ran MiXCR on the RACE reads. There are about 360,000 distinct CDR3 sequences in the sample; more than 4.5% occur only once, and 2% to 2.5% lies in the top ten.

The source was whole blood, collected in connection with sensitization to the hapten diphenylcyclopropenone (DPC). The rearrangement joins TRBV6-5 to TRBJ2-4, with 12 bases lining up with TRBD2. The clonotype was recovered from a woman between 45 and 65 years old with alopecia areata. Some clones in this sample may be carry-over from other donors' samples. DNA of the CDR3: TGTGCCAGCAGTTACCCTAGCGGGGGGGCAAACATTCAGTACTTC. Translated, it gives CASSYPSGGANIQYF.